This entry concerns a single T cell receptor beta chain. The data belong to a study of cytomegalovirus exposure and HLA in healthy donors. Study summary: A data release that came early held approximately 85 million unique TCRs from HLA-typed donors.

The length of the CDR3 is 15 residues. Germline-derived CDR1 and CDR2 are GTSNPN and SVGIG (reference sequence). After removal of 0 bases from V and 10 bases from J, the junction contained 10 bases not matched to a gene. The PCR used 60 Vbeta and 13 Jbeta primers. Libraries were prepared by immunoSEQ multiplex PCR; TCRdb keeps only in-frame clonotypes and omits some of them. The profile shows about 100,000 clones, around four fifths of them singletons. The TCR was taken from a man aged 25-40 years in good health and CMV-seronegative. The V and J genes are TRBV30 and TRBJ2-7; 12 nucleotides agree with TRBD2. The sequencing input was PBMCs. The CDR3 coding sequence is TGTGCCTGGAGTGTAAAGACTAGCGGGAGTCCCCGCCAGTACTTC. As protein: CAWSVKTSGSPRQYF.